Listed here are 24 T cell receptor beta chains from one sample, sequenced in a study of T-cell memory formation after mild COVID-19. TCRdb re-analysed the 5' RACE reads in MiXCR, keeping a single row per CDR3 protein. The sample has a few hundred thousand distinct CDR3 sequences; around 21% are singletons. The sequenced material came from PBMCs or a T cell subset sorted from them (not recorded which). The receptors here all came from an adult woman who had mild COVID-19 (a few samples of this study predate the infection). Cell type and time point are not known.

Ten or more counts support this clonotype. This rearrangement joins TRBV5-6 to TRBJ2-7; possible D gene TRBD1, 5 bases. The CDR3 consists of 13 residues. Looked up from germline, CDR1 is SGHDT and CDR2 is YYEEEE. Trimming took 4 bases from V and 4 from J, leaving 12 bases between them. CDR3 sequence (DNA): TGTGCCAGCAGCGAGTTTACAGGTTACGAGCAGTACTTC. As protein: CASSEFTGYEQYF. Full variable domain (missing parts from reference TRBV5-6 and TRBJ2-7): DAGVTQSPTHLIKTRGQQVTLRCSPKSGHDTVSWYQQALGQGPQFIFQYYEEEERQRGNFPDRFSGHQFPNYSSELNVNALLLGDSALYLCASSEFTGYEQYFGPGTRLTVT.

Only a few counts were recorded for this clonotype. This sequence joins TRBV12-3 or TRBV12-4 and TRBJ1-1, with a tentative D call TRBD1 (5 bases). The CDR3 covers 12 residues. Trimming cost V 3 bases and J 12 bases, with 14 bases left between them. The CDR3: CASSFGTTSPFF. The DNA for the CDR3 is TGTGCCAGCAGTTTTGGGACCACCAGTCCTTTCTTT.

This clonotype has at least ten counts. This sequence joins TRBV2 and TRBJ1-1; a weak D match, TRBD1 (5 bases). CDR1 and CDR2 from the germline V gene are SNHLY and FYNNEI. V was trimmed by 3 bases and J by 10 bases, leaving 12 bases between them. This CDR3 is built from 12 residues. The CDR3 here is CASSEYTGGAFF. CDR3 DNA sequence: TGTGCCAGCAGTGAGTACACGGGGGGAGCTTTCTTT. Filled out from reference TRBV2 and TRBJ1-1, the complete variable domain reads EPEVTQTPSHQVTQMGQEVILRCVPISNHLYFYWYRQILGQKVEFLVSFYNNEISEKSEIFDDQFSVERPDGSNFTLKIRSTKLEDSAMYFCASSEYTGGAFFGQGTRLTVV.

This chain connects TRBV7-2 to TRBJ2-3, with D maybe TRBD1 (6 bases). This CDR3 contains 16 residues. Germline V gives CDR1 SGHTA, CDR2 FQGNSA. Trimming stripped 1 base from V and 0 bases from J, with 11 bases between. CDR3 residues: CASSLGWGPSTDTQYF. CDR3 sequence (DNA): TGTGCCAGCAGCTTAGGCTGGGGGCCAAGCACAGATACGCAGTATTTT.

The genes are TRBV19 and TRBJ2-5; 15 bases fit TRBD2. From germline, CDR1 is LNHDA and CDR2 SQIVND (reference sequence). The CDR3 runs to 18 residues. V lost 5 bases to trimming and J lost 7 bases; unmatched junction nucleotides: 14. The CDR3 region has the DNA TGTGCCAGTAGTCCCGGGACTAGCGGGGGGACCTACCTGGTGACCCAGTACTTC. It translates to CASSPGTSGGTYLVTQYF.

J is TRBJ2-1 and V is TRBV4-2; D remains unclear. The CDR3 length is 14 residues. The V and J ends lost 3 bases and 4 bases respectively, with 10 bases between them. CDR1 LGHNA and CDR2 YNFKEQ come from the germline V gene. This CDR3 reads CASSQSTRYNEQFF. CDR3 sequence (DNA): TGTGCCAGCAGCCAGAGCACCCGTTACAATGAGCAGTTCTTC.

The V and J genes are TRBV6-5 and TRBJ1-2; 10 positions agree with TRBD1. Germline CDR1 and CDR2: MNHEY and SVGAGI. J was trimmed by 6 bases and V by 0 bases; bases with no gene match: 7. The CDR3 runs to 16 residues. CDR3 nucleotide sequence: TGTGCCAGCAGTTACTCACAGGGACAGGGGTTTGATGGCTACACCTTC. The encoded protein is CASSYSQGQGFDGYTF.

The CDR3 loop reads CASSLTRATDTQYF. As DNA, the CDR3 is TGTGCCAGCAGTCTAACTAGGGCCACAGATACGCAGTATTTT. V is TRBV12-3 or TRBV12-4 and J is TRBJ2-3, with D perhaps TRBD2 (5 bases). Trimming left V 5 bases short and J 2 bases short, with 11 bases between. The CDR3 spans 14 residues.

This clonotype was seen a few times. The CDR3 nucleotides are TGCAGTGCTACCCTAGCGGGGGGGCCAACAGATACGCAGTATTTT. This gives the protein CSATLAGGPTDTQYF. This chain links TRBV20-1 with TRBJ2-3; 12 bases are a match to TRBD2. The germline V gene has CDR1 DFQATT and CDR2 SNEGSKA (reference sequence). V shed 4 bases and J 3 bases; nucleotides not matched to a gene: 5. CDR3 length: 15 amino acids.

This clonotype was counted a few times. The gene calls are TRBV4-1 and TRBJ1-2; the D is unclear. CDR1 is MGHRA, CDR2 YSYEKL, per germline. V lost 5 bases and J lost 0, with 16 bases in between. This CDR3 has 16 amino acids. The CDR3 protein is CASSFKIVGSNYGYTF. The CDR3 DNA reads TGCGCCAGCAGCTTCAAAATCGTGGGCTCTAACTATGGCTACACCTTC.

This clonotype was found a few times. This chain joins TRBV20-1 and TRBJ2-5; 7 nucleotides line up with TRBD2. Trimming took 4 bases from V and 5 from J; bases not matched to a gene: 10. Germline values: CDR1 DFQATT, CDR2 SNEGSKA (reference sequence). The CDR3 runs to 14 residues. The CDR3: CSATSGDAWETQYF. CDR3 DNA: TGCAGTGCTACCAGCGGGGATGCATGGGAGACCCAGTACTTC.

The CDR3 coding sequence is TGTGCCAGCACCGGACAGTATTTCACTGAAGCTTTCTTT. Encoded protein: CASTGQYFTEAFF. V usage is TRBV5-6 and J usage is TRBJ1-1; tentatively, D is TRBD1 (6 bases). Trimming removed 6 bases from V and 4 bases from J, with 13 bases in between. Looked up from germline, CDR1 is SGHDT and CDR2 is YYEEEE. The CDR3 runs 13 residues.

This clonotype has a handful of counts. V and J are TRBV12-3 or TRBV12-4 and TRBJ2-1, with a weak D call TRBD2 (5 bases). CDR3 length: 14 amino acids. The germline V and J ends were trimmed by 1 base and 9 bases, with 13 bases remaining between them. The CDR3 nucleotides are TGTGCCAGCAGTTTAGTAGCTAGCAACCCTGAGCAGTTCTTC. Encoded protein: CASSLVASNPEQFF.

The V and J genes are TRBV29-1 and TRBJ2-7; D call uncertain. V lost 2 bases to trimming and J lost 1 base, with 12 bases between them. The CDR3 has 14 residues. Germline V CDR1 and CDR2: SQVTM, ANQGSEA. CDR3 bases: TGCAGCGTTGAAATCGCAGGCGGATCCTACGAGCAGTACTTC. Protein: CSVEIAGGSYEQYF.

This clonotype showed up just a few times. This chain uses TRBV10-3 with TRBJ2-5; 9 bases map to TRBD2. CDR3 length: 14 residues. Germline values: CDR1 ENHRY, CDR2 SYGVKD. V gave up 10 bases and J gave up 1 base; unmatched junction bases: 7. CDR3 in amino acids: CATRDSGGQETQYF. The CDR3 nucleotides read TGTGCCACAAGGGATAGCGGGGGCCAAGAGACCCAGTACTTC.

The chain links TRBV5-6 to TRBJ2-7, with 10 bases fitting TRBD2. CDR3 length: 17 amino acids. Germline CDR1 reads SGHDT; CDR2 reads YYEEEE. V lost 4 bases to trimming and J lost 0 bases; unmatched junction nucleotides: 10. The CDR3 loop reads CASSTPTRTSGSYEQYF. CDR3 nucleotides: TGTGCCAGCAGCACCCCGACCAGGACTAGCGGCTCCTACGAGCAGTACTTC.

This chain connects TRBV29-1 to TRBJ1-2, with a weak D call TRBD1 (5 bases). Trimming shortened V by 2 bases and J by 7 bases, and 14 bases separated the two germline ends. The germline V gene has CDR1 SQVTM and CDR2 ANQGSEA. The CDR3 loop spans 13 amino acids. The CDR3 DNA reads as TGCAGCGTTGAAAACCAGGGCGTAGGTGGCTACACCTTC. Its translation: CSVENQGVGGYTF. The full variable domain, rest sourced from reference TRBV29-1 and TRBJ1-2, is SAVISQKPSRDICQRGTSLTIQCQVDSQVTMMFWYRQQPGQSLTLIATANQGSEATYESGFVIDKFPISRPNLTFSTLTVSNMSPEDSSIYLCSVENQGVGGYTFGSGTRLTVV.

The rearrangement joins TRBV7-8 to TRBJ2-3; D ambiguous. Germline assignment: CDR1 SGHVS and CDR2 FQNEAQ. The ends were cut back, 2 bases at V and 6 bases at J, with 9 bases in the middle. The CDR3 loop spans 13 amino acids. The CDR3 DNA reads TGTGCCAGCAGCTTAAATACTGGGGATACGCAGTATTTT. Its translation: CASSLNTGDTQYF.

This clonotype has only a few counts. The chain's CDR3 is CASSRQLEGQGGSYEQYF. For the CDR3, the DNA is TGCGCCAGCAGCCGTCAACTGGAGGGACAGGGTGGTTCCTACGAGCAGTACTTC. The chain employs TRBV4-1 and TRBJ2-7, with TRBD1 identical over 9 bases. The CDR3 is made up of 18 amino acids. From germline, CDR1 is MGHRA and CDR2 YSYEKL. Germline trimming cut 4 bases from V and 1 base from J; bases unmatched to any gene: 14.

The chain carries TRBV5-1 and TRBJ1-6; 9 nucleotides line up with TRBD1. The germline V gene encodes CDR1 SGHRS and CDR2 YFSETQ. Trimming cost V 2 bases and J 6 bases; bases outside gene matches: 9. The CDR3 covers 17 residues. The CDR3 sequence is CASSFTGQGSANSPLHF. DNA for the CDR3: TGCGCCAGCAGCTTTACAGGACAGGGGTCTGCTAATTCACCCCTCCACTTT.

This clonotype was detected only a few times. The chain combines TRBV24-1 with TRBJ2-1; TRBD1 or TRBD2 may be the D gene (6 bases each). The CDR3 contains 12 residues. Per germline, CDR1 KGHDR and CDR2 SFDVKD. Trimming removed 0 bases at V and 16 bases at J, with 12 bases between. The CDR3 is CATSDLRGPQFF. CDR3 bases: TGTGCCACCAGTGATTTGCGGGGGCCCCAATTCTTC.

V gene TRBV4-2 combines with J gene TRBJ2-1; 8 bases are shared with TRBD2. Germline CDR1 and CDR2: LGHNA and YNFKEQ. Germline trimming cut 0 bases from V and 6 bases from J; bases unmatched to any gene: 10. The CDR3 sequence is 17 residues long. Here the CDR3 DNA reads TGTGCCAGCAGCCAAGATCTGAGCGGGAGTATCGGCAATGAGCAGTTCTTC. As protein: CASSQDLSGSIGNEQFF.

In this sample, this clonotype turned up a few times. This chain connects TRBV10-3 to TRBJ2-1; no clear D. The ends were cut back, 0 bases at V and 10 bases at J, with 10 bases in the middle. Germline CDR1 and CDR2: ENHRY and SYGVKD. CDR3 size: 13 residues. CDR3 protein: CAISESIRGEQFF. As DNA, the CDR3 is TGTGCCATCAGTGAGTCGATAAGAGGAGAGCAGTTCTTC.

The CDR3 is CATSDSQGVRTAIPQETQYF. In nucleotides, the CDR3 is TGTGCCACCAGTGATTCGCAGGGGGTTCGGACAGCGATACCCCAAGAGACCCAGTACTTC. The J gene is TRBJ2-5, the V gene TRBV24-1, with TRBD1 matching 7 bases. Trimming took 2 bases from V and 1 from J; bases not matched to a gene: 18. This CDR3 region has 20 residues. CDR1 KGHDR and CDR2 SFDVKD come from the germline V gene.